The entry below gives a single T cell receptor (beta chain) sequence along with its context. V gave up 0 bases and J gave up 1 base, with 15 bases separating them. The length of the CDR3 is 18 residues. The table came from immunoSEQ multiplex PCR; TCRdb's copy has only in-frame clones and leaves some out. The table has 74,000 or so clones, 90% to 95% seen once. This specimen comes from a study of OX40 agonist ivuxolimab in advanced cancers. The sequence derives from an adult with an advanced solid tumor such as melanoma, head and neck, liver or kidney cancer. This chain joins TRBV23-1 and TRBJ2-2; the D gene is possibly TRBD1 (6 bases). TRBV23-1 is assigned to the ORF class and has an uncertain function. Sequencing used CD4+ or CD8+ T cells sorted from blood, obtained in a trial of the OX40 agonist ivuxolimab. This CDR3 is CASSQSSYWGRNTGELFF. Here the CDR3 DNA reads TGCGCCAGCAGTCAATCCTCTTACTGGGGGCGGAACACCGGGGAGCTGTTTTTT.